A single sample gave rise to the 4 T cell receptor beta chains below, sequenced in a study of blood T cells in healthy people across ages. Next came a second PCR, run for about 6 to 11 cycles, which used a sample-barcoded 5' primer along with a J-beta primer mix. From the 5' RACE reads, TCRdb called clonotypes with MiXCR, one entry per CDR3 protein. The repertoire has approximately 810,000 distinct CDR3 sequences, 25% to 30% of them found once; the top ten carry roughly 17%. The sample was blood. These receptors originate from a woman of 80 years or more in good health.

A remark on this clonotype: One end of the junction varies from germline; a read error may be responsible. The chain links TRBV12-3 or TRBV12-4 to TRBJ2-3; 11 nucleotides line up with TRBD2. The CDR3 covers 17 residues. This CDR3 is CTSSLTGTSGPTDTQYF. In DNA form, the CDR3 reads TGTACCAGCAGTTTAACCGGGACTAGCGGCCCCACAGATACGCAGTATTTT.

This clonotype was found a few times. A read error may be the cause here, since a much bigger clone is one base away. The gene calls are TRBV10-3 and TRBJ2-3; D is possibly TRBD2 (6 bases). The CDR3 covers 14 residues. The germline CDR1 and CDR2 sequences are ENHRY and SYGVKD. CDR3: CATSSGTSTDTQYF. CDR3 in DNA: TGTGCCACCAGTTCCGGGACTAGCACAGATACGCAGTATTTT.

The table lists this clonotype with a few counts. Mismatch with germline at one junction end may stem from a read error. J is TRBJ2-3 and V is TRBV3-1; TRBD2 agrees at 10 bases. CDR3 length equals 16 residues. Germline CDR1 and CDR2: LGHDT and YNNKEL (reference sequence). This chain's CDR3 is CTSTSKRLAGADTQYF. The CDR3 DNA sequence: TGTACCAGCACCTCTAAGCGGCTAGCGGGGGCAGATACGCAGTATTTT.

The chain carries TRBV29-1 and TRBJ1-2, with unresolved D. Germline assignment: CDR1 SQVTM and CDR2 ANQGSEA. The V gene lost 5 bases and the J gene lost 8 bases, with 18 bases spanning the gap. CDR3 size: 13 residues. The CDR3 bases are TGCAGCGTTAGGGCCCCCCGTAATGACGGCTACACCTTC. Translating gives CSVRAPRNDGYTF.